This T cell receptor (beta chain) was observed in a study of T cell repertoires in cytomegalovirus infection. Study as a whole: Recently identified HLA-C-restricted CMV epitopes were used, and well-studied HLA-B-restricted CMV epitopes were used as well. In public TCR beta signatures, there were indications of both CMV infection and matching HLA type. Study-level points and caveats: Ex vivo, HLA-C-restricted CMV-specific TCR beta clonotypes prevailed over the rest of the response.

In TCRdb, the reads were re-called with MiXCR into one record per CDR3 protein. The data contain about 920,000 distinct CDR3 sequences, approximately 33% of them seen just once; the ten biggest clones take up around 15%. For this clonotype: The antigen remains undetermined.

The V and J ends lost 1 base and 0 bases, in that order; junction bases with no gene match: 2. The CDR3 covers 16 residues. The germline CDR1 and CDR2 sequences are SEHNR and FQNEAQ (reference sequence). The material was cultured CD8+ T cells from PBMCs, obtained from culture after CMV antigen stimulation. This TCR derives from a human donor in good health (CMV status not recorded). Some clones in this sample may be carry-over from other donors' samples. This sequence joins TRBV7-9 and TRBJ2-2; 7 positions agree with TRBD1. This CDR3 is CASSLVGGANTGELFF. The CDR3 DNA follows: TGTGCCAGCAGCTTAGTAGGGGGCGCGAACACCGGGGAGCTGTTTTTT.